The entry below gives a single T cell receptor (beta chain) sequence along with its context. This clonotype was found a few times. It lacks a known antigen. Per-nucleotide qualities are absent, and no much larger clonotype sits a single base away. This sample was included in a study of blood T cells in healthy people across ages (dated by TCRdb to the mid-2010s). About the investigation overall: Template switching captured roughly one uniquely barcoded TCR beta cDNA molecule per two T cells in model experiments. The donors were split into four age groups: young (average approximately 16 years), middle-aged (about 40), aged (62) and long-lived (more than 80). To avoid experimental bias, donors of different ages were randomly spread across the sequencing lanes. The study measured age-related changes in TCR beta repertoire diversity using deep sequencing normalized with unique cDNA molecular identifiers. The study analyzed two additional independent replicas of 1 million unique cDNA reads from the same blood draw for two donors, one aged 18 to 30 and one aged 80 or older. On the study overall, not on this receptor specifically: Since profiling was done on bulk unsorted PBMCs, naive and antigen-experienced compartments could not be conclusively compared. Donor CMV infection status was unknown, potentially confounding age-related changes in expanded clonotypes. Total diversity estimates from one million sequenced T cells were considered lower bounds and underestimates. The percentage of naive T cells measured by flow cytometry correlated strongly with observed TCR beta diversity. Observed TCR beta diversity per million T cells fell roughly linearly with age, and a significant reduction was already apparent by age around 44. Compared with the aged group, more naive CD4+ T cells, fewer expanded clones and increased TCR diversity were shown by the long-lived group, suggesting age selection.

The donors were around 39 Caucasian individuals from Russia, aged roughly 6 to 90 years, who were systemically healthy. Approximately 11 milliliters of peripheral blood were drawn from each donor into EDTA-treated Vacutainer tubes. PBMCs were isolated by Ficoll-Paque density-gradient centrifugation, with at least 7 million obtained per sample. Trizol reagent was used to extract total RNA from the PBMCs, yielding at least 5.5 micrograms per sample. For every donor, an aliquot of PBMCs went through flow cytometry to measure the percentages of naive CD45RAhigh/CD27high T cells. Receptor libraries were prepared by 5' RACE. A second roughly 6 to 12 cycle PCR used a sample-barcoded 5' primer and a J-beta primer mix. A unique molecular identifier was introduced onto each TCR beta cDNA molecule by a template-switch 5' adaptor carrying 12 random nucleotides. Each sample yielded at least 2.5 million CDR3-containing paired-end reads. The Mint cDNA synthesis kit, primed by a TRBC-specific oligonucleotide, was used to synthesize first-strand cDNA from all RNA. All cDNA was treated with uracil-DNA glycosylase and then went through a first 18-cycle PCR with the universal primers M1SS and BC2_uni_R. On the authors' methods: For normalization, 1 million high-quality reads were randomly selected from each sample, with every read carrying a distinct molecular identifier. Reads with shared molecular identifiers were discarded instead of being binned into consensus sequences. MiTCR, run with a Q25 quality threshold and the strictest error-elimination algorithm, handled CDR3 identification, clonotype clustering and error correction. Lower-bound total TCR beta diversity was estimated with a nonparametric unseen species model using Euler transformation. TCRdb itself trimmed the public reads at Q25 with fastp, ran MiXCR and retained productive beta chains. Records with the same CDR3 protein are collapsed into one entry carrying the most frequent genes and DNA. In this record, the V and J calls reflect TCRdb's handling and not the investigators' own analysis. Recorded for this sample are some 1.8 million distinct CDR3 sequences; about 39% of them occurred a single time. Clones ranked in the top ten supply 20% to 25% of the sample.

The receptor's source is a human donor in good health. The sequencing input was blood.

The DNA sequence reads TGTGCCAGCAGCCCCTTAGTTGGCGGTGTTGGCTCCTATGGCTACACCTTC. Its protein product is CASSPLVGGVGSYGYTF. The V and J genes are TRBV3-1 and TRBJ1-2; the D gene remains uncertain. The germline V gene (reference sequence) yields LGHDT for CDR1 and YNNKEL for CDR2. Reading from cysteine to phenylalanine, the CDR3 counts 17 amino acids. Just CDR3 DNA is preserved here, 51 bases in frame from base 1. Trimming takes 4 bases from V and 4 bases from J, and the germline ends sit 22 bases apart.